A single sample gave rise to the 10 T cell receptor beta chains below, sequenced in a study of T cell repertoires in aging, cancer and after chemotherapy. TCR beta rearrangements were amplified from peripheral blood genomic DNA. A mixed TRB-A/B primer pool amplified rearranged TRB by multiplex touch-down PCR. MiXCR, applied by TCRdb to the multiplex PCR reads, yields one record per CDR3 protein. The data show under 2,500 distinct CDR3 sequences, with around 30% seen just once and approximately 8% held by the top ten. The sample consisted of blood. The receptors originated from a human donor with a solid tumor.

A word on this clonotype: With a much larger clone just one base away, this may be a read error. The genes are TRBV15 and TRBJ2-5; 8 bases are a match to TRBD2. Germline assignment: CDR1 LNHNV and CDR2 YYDKDF (reference sequence). The length of the CDR3 is 14 residues. The CDR3 spells CATSFAGGQETEYF. The DNA of the CDR3 is TGTGCCACCAGCTTCGCGGGAGGACAAGAGACCGAGTACTTC.

Worth noting for this clonotype: Just one base apart from a much larger clone, this may be a read error. The rearrangement uses TRBV30 and TRBJ1-4, with 7 bases that match TRBD1. With V trimmed by 5 bases and J by 5 bases, 14 bases remained unmatched. Germline CDR1 is GTSNPN and CDR2 is SVGIG (reference sequence). This CDR3 is 16 amino acids long. CDR3 in DNA: TGTGCCTGGGGGCCCGGAGGGGGACAGATCAATGAAAAACTGTTTTTT. It is translated as CAWGPGGGQINEKLFF.

Worth noting for this clonotype: It may be a read error: a sequence one base away is much more abundant. This chain uses TRBV6-1 with TRBJ2-7; tentative D call: TRBD1 (6 bases). Germline V gives CDR1 MNHNS, CDR2 SASEGT. The CDR3 length is 15 residues. Trimming pared 1 base from V and 3 bases from J, leaving 13 bases between. The CDR3: CASSEDRTEGYEQYF. For the CDR3, the DNA is TGTGCCAGCAGTGAAGACAGGACAGAGGGCTACGAGCAGTACTTC.

The CDR3 sequence is CASRPDHHYEQYF. As DNA, the CDR3 is TGTGCCAGCAGACCCGACCACCACTACGAGCAGTACTTC. This rearrangement joins TRBV14 to TRBJ2-7; no firm D call. The CDR3 sequence is 13 residues long. Trimming stripped 6 bases from V and 3 bases from J, with 12 bases between. Germline V lookup: CDR1 SGHDN, CDR2 FVKESK.

CDR3 sequence (DNA): TGTGCCAGCGCCGATTCTTGGGACAGTCCCTACGAGCAGTACTTC. It is translated as CASADSWDSPYEQYF. The rearrangement links TRBV19 to TRBJ2-7; 7 nucleotides line up with TRBD1. The CDR3 is 15 residues long. The germline CDR1 and CDR2 sequences are LNHDA and SQIVND (reference sequence). Trimming cost V 9 bases and J 2 bases; bases outside gene matches: 13.

In this sample, this clonotype is large. This chain links TRBV6-5 with TRBJ2-7; TRBD1 is a possible D gene (5 bases). The germline V gene has CDR1 MNHEY and CDR2 SVGAGI. The CDR3 covers 15 residues. Trimming cost V 0 bases and J 3 bases, with 12 bases left between them. The CDR3 here is CASSYSTEQDYEQYF. CDR3 in DNA: TGTGCCAGCAGTTACTCGACAGAGCAAGACTACGAGCAGTACTTC.

This clonotype was counted only a few times. The J gene is TRBJ2-3, the V gene TRBV20-1, with D perhaps matching TRBD1 (5 bases). CDR1 and CDR2 from the germline V gene are DFQATT and SNEGSKA (reference sequence). There are 14 residues in the CDR3. Trimming removed 6 bases from V and 0 bases from J, with 13 bases in between. The CDR3: CSALQGFSTDTQYF. The CDR3 DNA follows: TGCAGTGCACTTCAGGGTTTTAGCACAGATACGCAGTATTTT.

By share, this clonotype ranks as large (0.1 to 1%). The V call is TRBV29-1, the J call TRBJ2-5; D gene uncertain. Germline CDR1 reads SQVTM; CDR2 reads ANQGSEA. V dropped 7 bases and J dropped 2 bases, with 14 bases sitting between them. The length of the CDR3 is 13 residues. The CDR3 sequence is CSAVGQMQETQYF. In DNA form, the CDR3 reads TGCAGCGCAGTTGGGCAGATGCAAGAGACCCAGTACTTC.

This clonotype is deemed medium-sized. The chain combines TRBV11-1 with TRBJ1-4; D is possibly TRBD1 (5 bases). CDR3 size: 13 residues. CDR1 is SGHAT and CDR2 is FQDESV in the germline V gene (reference sequence). Trimming removed 4 bases at V and 8 bases at J, with 11 bases between. CDR3 coding DNA: TGTGCCAGCAGCTCCAGGGAGGGAGAAAAACTGTTTTTT. Its translation is CASSSREGEKLFF.

The chain is built from TRBV18 and TRBJ1-1, with 7 bases fitting TRBD1. The CDR3 covers 15 residues. The junction had 4 bases not matched to a gene; V was cut back by 3 bases and J by 0 bases. Germline V lookup: CDR1 KGHSH, CDR2 LQKENI. The CDR3 is CASSPPGGVNTEAFF. The CDR3 DNA reads as TGTGCCAGCTCACCGCCAGGGGGGGTGAACACTGAAGCTTTCTTT.